These 15 T cell receptor beta chains were all obtained from the same sample, sequenced in a study of blood T cell repertoires in COVID-19. Here immunoSEQ multiplex PCR was the method, and the copy in TCRdb shows in-frame clones only, minus some. This table holds 200,000 to 250,000 clones, around 80% found once. The sample taken for sequencing was peripheral blood. The source is a woman aged 25 to 45 with COVID-19, enrolled during active disease.

This chain uses TRBV9 with TRBJ2-3; 8 bases fit TRBD2. This CDR3 contains 16 residues. The V and J ends lost 0 bases and 1 base, in that order; junction bases with no gene match: 4. Germline CDR1 SGDLS, CDR2 YYNGEE. The DNA of the CDR3 is TGTGCCAGCAGCGTAGGAGCGGGGGACGGCACAGATACGCAGTATTTT. It encodes CASSVGAGDGTDTQYF. The whole variable domain, remainder taken from reference TRBV9 and TRBJ2-3, is DSGVTQTPKHLITATGQRVTLRCSPRSGDLSVYWYQQSLDQGLQFLIQYYNGEERAKGNILERFSAQQFPDLHSELNLSSLELGDSALYFCASSVGAGDGTDTQYFGPGTRLTVL.

This clone came up a few times. The chain couples TRBV13 to TRBJ1-2; 8 bases map to TRBD1. The CDR3 runs 12 residues. The V gene's germline CDR1 is PRHDT and CDR2 FYEKMQ (reference sequence). V trimming: 5 bases; J trimming: 8 bases; junction bases outside the gene matches: 4. Here the CDR3 DNA reads TGTGCCAGCAGCCACGACAGGGGCGGCTACACCTTC. It yields the protein CASSHDRGGYTF.

The chain couples TRBV4-3 to TRBJ2-7, with 9 bases lining up with TRBD2. The CDR3 has 17 amino acids. CDR1 and CDR2 (germline): LGHNA, YSLEER. The V gene end was trimmed by 0 bases and the J gene end by 9 bases; junction bases not matched to a gene: 15. In nucleotides, the CDR3 is TGCGCCAGCAGCCAAGATGCGGCGGGGGGGAAAGCAGGGGTGCAGTACTTC. The encoded protein is CASSQDAAGGKAGVQYF.

The chain has TRBV6-5 and TRBJ2-5; D perhaps matches TRBD2 (6 bases). Germline V gene sequence: CDR1 MNHEY, CDR2 SVGAGI. The germline V and J ends were trimmed by 8 bases and 0 bases, with 13 bases remaining between them. The CDR3 spans 14 residues. This CDR3 is CASRRGTNQETQYF. CDR3 nucleotide sequence: TGTGCCAGCCGGCGGGGAACAAACCAAGAGACCCAGTACTTC.

The chain has TRBV6-6 and TRBJ2-2, with 8 bases matching TRBD2. The CDR3 sequence is 16 residues long. Germline CDR1 MNHNY, CDR2 SVGAGI (reference sequence). J was trimmed by 6 bases and V by 5 bases; bases with no gene match: 11. CDR3 sequence reads: CASSRTDRGGPGELFF. DNA of the CDR3: TGTGCCAGCAGTCGAACGGACCGGGGGGGACCCGGGGAGCTGTTTTTT.

The chain has TRBV12-5 and TRBJ1-1; TRBD1 agrees at 7 bases. Germline values: CDR1 LGHNT, CDR2 FRNRAP. This CDR3 has 16 amino acids. Trimming took 0 bases from V and 6 from J; bases not matched to a gene: 10. The CDR3 nucleotides read TGTGCTAGTGGTTTGGTACGAGAGGGGGCTCGGGCTGAAGCTTTCTTT. This translates into CASGLVREGARAEAFF.

The CDR3 reads CATSRDPTGTGELFF. The CDR3 DNA reads as TGTGCCACCAGCAGAGATCCCACAGGGACCGGGGAGCTGTTTTTT. The genes are TRBV15 and TRBJ2-2, with TRBD1 as a possible D gene (6 bases). This CDR3 is built from 15 residues. Germline lookup yields CDR1 LNHNV and CDR2 YYDKDF (reference sequence). V gave up 0 bases and J gave up 5 bases, with 10 bases separating them.

The chain recombines TRBV6-5 with TRBJ1-1; 8 bases align to TRBD1. The J segment lost 1 base and the V segment lost 2 bases, leaving 6 bases of the junction unmatched. CDR3 length: 16 residues. Germline V gene lookup returns CDR1 MNHEY and CDR2 SVGAGI. The CDR3 sequence is CASSYAGGVSNTEAFF. CDR3 bases: TGTGCCAGCAGTTACGCAGGGGGCGTATCGAACACTGAAGCTTTCTTT.

The chain employs TRBV15 and TRBJ2-2; D gene uncertain. CDR3 size: 11 residues. Germline loops: CDR1 LNHNV, CDR2 YYDKDF (reference sequence). Deletions cut 5 bases from V and 6 bases from J, with 4 bases between. The CDR3 protein is CATSVAGELFF. As DNA, the CDR3 is TGTGCCACCAGCGTCGCCGGGGAGCTGTTTTTT. Looking up the rest from reference TRBV15 and TRBJ2-2 gives the full variable domain: DAMVIQNPRYQVTQFGKPVTLSCSQTLNHNVMYWYQQKSSQAPKLLFHYYDKDFNNEADTPDNFQSRRPNTSFCFLDIRSPGLGDTAMYLCATSVAGELFFGEGSRLTVL.

This rearrangement joins TRBV19 to TRBJ2-3; 11 bases agree with TRBD2. Germline values: CDR1 LNHDA, CDR2 SQIVND (reference sequence). The CDR3 sequence is 16 residues long. The junction had 7 bases not matched to a gene; V was cut back by 3 bases and J by 5 bases. This chain's CDR3 is CASSILGTSGVDTQYF. Here the CDR3 DNA reads TGTGCCAGTAGTATCCTCGGGACTAGCGGAGTAGATACGCAGTATTTT.

J is TRBJ1-1 and V is TRBV6-6, with 7 bases fitting TRBD1. The germline V gene encodes CDR1 MNHNY and CDR2 SVGAGI (reference sequence). The CDR3 is made up of 15 amino acids. V was clipped by 0 bases and J by 4 bases; unmatched bases: 5. The CDR3 loop is CASSYSMAGGTEAFF. CDR3 bases: TGTGCCAGCAGTTACTCGATGGCAGGGGGCACTGAAGCTTTCTTT.

This clone has just a few counts. This sequence joins TRBV7-3 and TRBJ1-1; 10 nucleotides line up with TRBD1. The V and J ends lost 3 bases and 5 bases, in that order; junction bases with no gene match: 6. Germline-derived CDR1 and CDR2 are SGHTA and FQGTGA. The CDR3 sequence is 15 residues long. CDR3 loop: CASSLGQGTGTEAFF. The CDR3 bases are TGTGCCAGCAGCTTGGGACAGGGGACGGGGACTGAAGCTTTCTTT.

In its sample, this clone was seen once. The rearrangement links TRBV12-5 to TRBJ2-7, with TRBD1 identical over 7 bases. Trimming took 1 base from V and 4 from J; bases not matched to a gene: 4. The CDR3 is 14 amino acids. Germline V CDR1 and CDR2: LGHNT, FRNRAP. CDR3 in DNA: TGTGCTAGTGGTTTGGACTCGACAGGGTACGAGCAGTACTTC. The encoded protein is CASGLDSTGYEQYF.

The chain uses TRBV21-1 and TRBJ2-1; TRBD1, the D gene given by the table, was not confirmed from the DNA. TRBV21-1 is termed a pseudogene. The CDR3 loop spans 13 amino acids. This CDR3 reads CASSTDRDNEQFF. The CDR3 nucleotides read TGTGCCAGCAGCACCGACAGGGACAATGAGCAGTTCTTC.

This clone came up a few times. This chain uses TRBV3-1 (or the pseudogene TRBV3-2) with TRBJ2-5, with D possibly TRBD2 on 6 matching bases. The CDR3 runs 17 residues. Trimming left V 0 bases short and J 3 bases short, with 17 bases between. CDR1 and CDR2 (germline): LGHDT, YNNKEL (reference sequence). For the CDR3, the DNA is TGTGCCAGCAGCCAAGAGTCGGTTAGCGGAGGAGAAGAGACCCAGTACTTC. Amino acid sequence: CASSQESVSGGEETQYF.